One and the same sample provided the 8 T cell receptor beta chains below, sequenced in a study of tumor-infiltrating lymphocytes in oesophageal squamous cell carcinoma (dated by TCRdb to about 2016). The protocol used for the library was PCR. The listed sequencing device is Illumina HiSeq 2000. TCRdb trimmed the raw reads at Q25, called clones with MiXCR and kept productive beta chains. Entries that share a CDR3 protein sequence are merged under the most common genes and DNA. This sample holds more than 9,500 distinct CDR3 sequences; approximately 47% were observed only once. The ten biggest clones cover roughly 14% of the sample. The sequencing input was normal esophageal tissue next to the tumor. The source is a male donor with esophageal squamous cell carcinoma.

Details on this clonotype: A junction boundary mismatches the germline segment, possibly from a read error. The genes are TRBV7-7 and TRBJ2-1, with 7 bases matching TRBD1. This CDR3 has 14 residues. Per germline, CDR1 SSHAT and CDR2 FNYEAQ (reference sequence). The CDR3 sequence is CASSLGQAGSPLHF. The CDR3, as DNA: TGTGCTAGCAGCTTAGGACAGGCCGGGTCACCCCTCCACTTC.

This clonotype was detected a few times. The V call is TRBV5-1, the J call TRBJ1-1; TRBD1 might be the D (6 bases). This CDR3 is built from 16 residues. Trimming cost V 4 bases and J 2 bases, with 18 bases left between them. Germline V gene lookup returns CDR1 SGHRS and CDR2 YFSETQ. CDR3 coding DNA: TGCGCCAGCAGCCGGGACGTGGGGGGGCTTAACACTGAAGCTTTCTTT. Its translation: CASSRDVGGLNTEAFF.

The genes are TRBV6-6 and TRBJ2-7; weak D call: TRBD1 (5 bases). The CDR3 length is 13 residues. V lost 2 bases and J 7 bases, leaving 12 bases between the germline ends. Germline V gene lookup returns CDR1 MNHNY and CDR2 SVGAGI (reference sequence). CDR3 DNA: TGTGCCAGCAGTTACCCATGGACAAATGAGCAGTACTTC. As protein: CASSYPWTNEQYF.

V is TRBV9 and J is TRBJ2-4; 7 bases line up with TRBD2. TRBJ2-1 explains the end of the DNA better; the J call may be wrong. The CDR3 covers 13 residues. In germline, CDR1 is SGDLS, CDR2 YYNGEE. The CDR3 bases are TGTGCCAGCAGCGTAGGACTAGCCTATGAGCAGTTCTTC. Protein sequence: CASSVGLAYEQFF.

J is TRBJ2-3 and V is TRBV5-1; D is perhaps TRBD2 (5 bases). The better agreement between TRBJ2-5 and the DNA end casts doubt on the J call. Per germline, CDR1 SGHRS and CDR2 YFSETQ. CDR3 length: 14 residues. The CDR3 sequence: CASSPSGVEETQYF. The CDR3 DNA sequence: TGCGCCAGCAGCCCCTCCGGGGTAGAAGAGACCCAGTACTTC.

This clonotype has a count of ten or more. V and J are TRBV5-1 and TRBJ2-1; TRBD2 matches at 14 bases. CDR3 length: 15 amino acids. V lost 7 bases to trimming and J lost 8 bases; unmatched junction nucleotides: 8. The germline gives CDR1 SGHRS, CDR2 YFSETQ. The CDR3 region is CASSETSGGVYEQFF. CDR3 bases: TGCGCCAGCTCGGAGACTAGCGGGGGGGTCTATGAGCAGTTCTTC.

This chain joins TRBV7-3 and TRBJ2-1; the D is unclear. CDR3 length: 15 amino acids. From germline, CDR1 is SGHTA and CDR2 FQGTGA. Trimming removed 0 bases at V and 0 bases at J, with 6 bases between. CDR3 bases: TGTGCCAGCAGCTTAACAGGAGACTCCTACAATGAGCAGTTCTTC. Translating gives CASSLTGDSYNEQFF.

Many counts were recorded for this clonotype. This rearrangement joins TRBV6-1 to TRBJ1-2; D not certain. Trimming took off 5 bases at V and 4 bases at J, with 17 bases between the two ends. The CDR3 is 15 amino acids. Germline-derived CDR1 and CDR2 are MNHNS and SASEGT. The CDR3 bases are TGTGCCAGCAGTTCCCTCGCGGCCCTCTCCTATGGCTACACCTTC. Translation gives CASSSLAALSYGYTF.